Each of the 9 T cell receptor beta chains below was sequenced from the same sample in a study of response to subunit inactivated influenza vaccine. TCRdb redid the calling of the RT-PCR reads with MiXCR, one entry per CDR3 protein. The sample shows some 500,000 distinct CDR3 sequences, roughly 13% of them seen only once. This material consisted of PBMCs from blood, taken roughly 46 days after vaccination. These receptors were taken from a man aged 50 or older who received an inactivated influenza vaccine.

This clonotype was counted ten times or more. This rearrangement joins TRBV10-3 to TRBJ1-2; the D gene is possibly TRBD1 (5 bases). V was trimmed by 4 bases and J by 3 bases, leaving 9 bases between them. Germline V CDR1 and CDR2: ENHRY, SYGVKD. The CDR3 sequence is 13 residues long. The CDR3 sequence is CAISVRGDYGYTF. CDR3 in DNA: TGTGCCATCAGTGTGAGGGGCGACTATGGCTACACCTTC.

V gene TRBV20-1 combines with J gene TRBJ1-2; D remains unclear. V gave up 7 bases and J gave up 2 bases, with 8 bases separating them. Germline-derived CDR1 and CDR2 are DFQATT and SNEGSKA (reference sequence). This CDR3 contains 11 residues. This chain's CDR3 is CSGGSNYGYTF. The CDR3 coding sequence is TGCAGTGGGGGATCGAACTATGGCTACACCTTC.

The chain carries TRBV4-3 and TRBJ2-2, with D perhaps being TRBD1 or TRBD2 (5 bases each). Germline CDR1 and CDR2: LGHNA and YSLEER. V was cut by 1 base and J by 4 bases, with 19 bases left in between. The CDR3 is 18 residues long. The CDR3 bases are TGCGCCAGCAGCCAAGTGGCGTATATGAGGGACGTCACCGGGGAGCTGTTTTTT. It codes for CASSQVAYMRDVTGELFF.

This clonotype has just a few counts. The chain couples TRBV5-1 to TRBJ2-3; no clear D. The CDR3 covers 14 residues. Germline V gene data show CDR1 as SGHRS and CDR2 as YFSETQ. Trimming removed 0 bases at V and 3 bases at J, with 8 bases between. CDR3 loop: CASSLVLRTDTQYF. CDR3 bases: TGCGCCAGCAGCTTGGTCTTGAGGACAGATACGCAGTATTTT. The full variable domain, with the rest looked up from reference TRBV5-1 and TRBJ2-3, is KAGVTQTPRYLIKTRGQQVTLSCSPISGHRSVSWYQQTPGQGLQFLFEYFSETQRNKGNFPGRFSGRQFSNSRSEMNVSTLELGDSALYLCASSLVLRTDTQYFGPGTRLTVL.

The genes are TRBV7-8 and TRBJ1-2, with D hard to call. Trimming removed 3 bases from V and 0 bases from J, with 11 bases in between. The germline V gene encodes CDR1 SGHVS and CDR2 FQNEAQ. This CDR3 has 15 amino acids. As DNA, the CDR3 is TGTGCCAGCAGCTTGGCAGGCCGTTCTAACTATGGCTACACCTTC. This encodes CASSLAGRSNYGYTF.

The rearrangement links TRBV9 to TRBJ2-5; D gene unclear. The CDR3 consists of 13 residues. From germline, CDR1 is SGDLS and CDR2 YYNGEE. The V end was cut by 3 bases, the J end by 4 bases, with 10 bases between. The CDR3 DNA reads TGTGCCAGCAGCGGAACCCCCGGAGAGACCCAGTACTTC. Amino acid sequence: CASSGTPGETQYF.

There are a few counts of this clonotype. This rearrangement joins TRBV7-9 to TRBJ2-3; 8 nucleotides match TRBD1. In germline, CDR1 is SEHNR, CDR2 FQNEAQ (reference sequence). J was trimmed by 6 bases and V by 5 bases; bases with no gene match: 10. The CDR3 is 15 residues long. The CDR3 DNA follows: TGTGCCAGCAGCCCAGGGACAGGCGTCATTGATACGCAGTATTTT. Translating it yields CASSPGTGVIDTQYF.

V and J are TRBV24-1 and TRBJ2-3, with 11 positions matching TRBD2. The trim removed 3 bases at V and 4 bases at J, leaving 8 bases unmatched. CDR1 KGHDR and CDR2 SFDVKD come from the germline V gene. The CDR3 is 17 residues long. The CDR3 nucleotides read TGTGCCACCAGTGATCCTCCCGGGACTAGCGGATCAGATACGCAGTATTTT. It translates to CATSDPPGTSGSDTQYF.

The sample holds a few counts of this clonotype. The CDR3 sequence: CASSLVWEWGLAGHLSYNEQFF. The CDR3 coding sequence is TGCGCCAGCAGCTTGGTATGGGAGTGGGGACTAGCGGGGCATCTCTCCTACAATGAGCAGTTCTTC. The chain links TRBV5-1 to TRBJ2-1; 13 nucleotides align to TRBD2. The germline gives CDR1 SGHRS, CDR2 YFSETQ. The trim removed 0 bases at V and 0 bases at J, leaving 15 bases unmatched. The CDR3 contains 22 residues.